Listed below are T cell receptor beta chains from one sample, sequenced in a study of control samples from healthy donors and cancer patients. This table comes from immunoSEQ multiplex PCR, and its TCRdb copy is limited to in-frame clones, with some not included. The sample includes about 80,000 clones, 91% of them seen just once. Specimen: blood. These receptors were obtained from a man between 50 and 59 years old in good health. Both conserved end residues are part of each CDR3. D genes are given only for firm matches. Not all rows give a size; the values are once, few, many and, for expanded clones, a class.

TRBJ1-4 | TRBV25-1 | - | - | CASSPYSTREKLFF | TGTGCCAGCAGTCCATATTCGACCCGTGAAAAACTGTTTTTT
TRBJ2-3 | TRBV2 | - | - | CASSALDTQYF | TGTGCCAGCAGTGCCTTAGATACGCAGTATTTT
TRBJ2-4 | TRBV6-2/TRBV6-3 | - | - | CASSYSKMMRKDIQYF | TGTGCCAGCAGTTACAGTAAAATGATGCGAAAAGACATTCAGTACTTC
TRBJ1-2 | TRBV29-1 | - | TRBD1 | CSAPTGAYYGYTF | TGCAGCGCCCCGACAGGGGCCTACTATGGCTACACCTTC
TRBJ1-5 | TRBV24-1 | once | - | CATSDLGQPQHF | TGTGCCACCAGTGATTTGGGTCAGCCCCAGCATTTT
TRBJ1-2 | TRBV6-5 | - | TRBD1 | CASTLQGEANYGYTF | TGTGCCAGCACCCTCCAGGGGGAAGCTAACTATGGCTACACCTTC
TRBJ1-3 | TRBV30 | - | - | CARQELGNTIYF | TGTGCCCGGCAAGAACTGGGAAACACCATATATTTT
TRBJ1-1 | TRBV6-2/TRBV6-3 | once | - | CASSGRGYTEAFF | TGTGCCAGCAGTGGGAGGGGATACACTGAAGCTTTCTTT
TRBJ2-5 | TRBV10-3 | - | - | CAIGDGETQYF | TGTGCCATCGGGGATGGGGAGACCCAGTACTTC
TRBJ1-6 | TRBV18 | - | TRBD1 | CASSRTGTGVNNSPLHF | TGTGCCAGCTCACGAACCGGGACAGGGGTAAATAATTCACCCCTCCACTTT
TRBJ1-1 | TRBV27 | - | - | CASSFSYGTDTEAFF | TGTGCCAGCAGTTTCTCTTACGGCACTGACACTGAAGCTTTCTTT
TRBJ2-7 | TRBV19 | - | - | CASSIELTYEQYF | TGTGCCAGTAGTATAGAACTCACCTACGAGCAGTACTTC
TRBJ1-3 | TRBV6-6 | - | - | CASSPHLSGSSGNTIYF | TGTGCCAGCAGTCCTCACCTCTCGGGGAGCTCTGGAAACACCATATATTTT
TRBJ2-7 | TRBV7-2 | - | TRBD2 | CASSRTSDEQYF | TGTGCCAGCAGCCGGACTAGCGACGAGCAGTACTTC
TRBJ2-2 | TRBV11-2 | once | TRBD1 | CASSFGQGRNTGELFF | TGTGCCAGCAGCTTCGGACAGGGGCGGAACACCGGGGAGCTGTTTTTT
TRBJ2-2 | TRBV7-7 | - | - | CASSQGRNTGELFF | TGTGCCAGCAGCCAAGGACGGAACACCGGGGAGCTGTTTTTT
TRBJ2-7 | TRBV7-2 | - | TRBD1 | CASSSPTGKNEQYF | TGTGCCAGCAGCTCCCCGACAGGGAAGAACGAGCAGTACTTC
TRBJ1-2 | TRBV25-1 | - | - | CASSEMVAGGYGYTF | TGTGCCAGCAGTGAGATGGTGGCGGGGGGCTATGGCTACACCTTC
TRBJ1-3 | TRBV2 | - | - | CASSGEESGNTIYF | TGTGCCAGCAGTGGAGAAGAGTCTGGAAACACCATATATTTT
TRBJ1-5 | TRBV4-1 | - | - | CASSLGPSNQPQHF | TGCGCCAGCAGCCTCGGACCGTCCAATCAGCCCCAGCATTTT
TRBJ1-2 | TRBV6-6 | - | TRBD1 | CASSSRTGNYGYTF | TGTGCCAGCAGTTCCCGGACAGGGAACTATGGCTACACCTTC
TRBJ1-2 | TRBV5-1 | - | - | CASSLDGYGYTF | TGCGCCAGCAGCTTGGATGGGTATGGCTACACCTTC
TRBJ2-7 | TRBV27 | - | TRBD1 | CASSNDRVVPYEQYF | TGTGCCAGCAGTAACGACAGGGTAGTCCCCTACGAGCAGTACTTC
TRBJ1-2 | TRBV20-1 | - | - | CSGKGGQGYTF | TGCAGTGGGAAGGGGGGGCAGGGCTACACCTTC
TRBJ1-4 | TRBV5-4 | - | - | CASSLVGEEKLFF | TGTGCCAGCAGCTTAGTGGGGGAGGAAAAACTGTTTTTT
TRBJ2-3 | TRBV5-1 | - | TRBD2 | CASSLVSSGQDTQYF | TGCGCCAGCAGCTTGGTATCTAGCGGACAAGATACGCAGTATTTT
TRBJ1-4 | TRBV29-1 | - | - | CSASTYNEKLFF | TGCAGCGCCTCGACCTATAATGAAAAACTGTTTTTT
TRBJ2-7 | TRBV18 | - | - | CASSQGHYEQYF | TGTGCCAGCTCTCAGGGACACTACGAGCAGTACTTC
TRBJ2-5 | TRBV4-1 | - | TRBD2 | CASSQEERGGRATQYF | TGCGCCAGCAGCCAAGAGGAGCGGGGGGGCCGAGCGACCCAGTACTTC
TRBJ2-7 | TRBV6-2/TRBV6-3 | - | - | CASSYPEKGLRSYEQYF | TGTGCCAGCAGTTACCCGGAAAAAGGACTCCGCTCCTACGAGCAGTACTTC
TRBJ2-3 | TRBV3-1/TRBV3-2 | - | - | CASSQEGLASPIADTQYF | TGTGCCAGCAGCCAAGAGGGTCTAGCGTCCCCCATAGCAGATACGCAGTATTTT
TRBJ1-3 | TRBV5-6 | once | - | CASSFEGLGNTIYF | TGTGCCAGCAGCTTCGAAGGCCTTGGAAACACCATATATTTT
TRBJ1-5 | TRBV7-2 | - | - | CASSLRGKPQHF | TGTGCCAGCAGCTTACGGGGCAAGCCCCAGCATTTT
TRBJ1-2 | TRBV24-1 | - | - | CATSAGYGYTF | TGTGCCACCAGTGCGGGATATGGCTACACCTTC
TRBJ1-5 | TRBV12-3/TRBV12-4 | - | - | CASSFGGPEPQHF | TGTGCCAGCAGTTTCGGGGGGCCGGAGCCCCAGCATTTT
TRBJ2-3 | TRBV19 | - | - | CASSGTRLTQYF | TGTGCCAGTAGCGGAACCAGGCTAACGCAGTATTTT
TRBJ1-1 | TRBV19 | - | - | CASSIDLRGAFF | TGTGCCAGTAGTATAGACCTACGAGGAGCTTTCTTT